In its sample, the clone carrying this TCR beta chain was seen once. Its antigen is as yet unknown. This specimen comes from a study of lymphopenia after photon versus proton radiotherapy. Sequenced by immunoSEQ multiplex PCR; TCRdb stores in-frame clones only, minus some. The profile shows roughly 25,000 clones, 90% of them singletons. Regarding the study as a whole: Relative stability marked proton patients; photon patients lost diversity and naive cells. Oligoclonal CD8+ Temra expansion after nadir drove photon patients' diversity drop. Post-nadir TCR diversity decline inversely tracked overall survival among those who died. Better survival with proton therapy was suggested as possible, not demonstrated.

The CDR3 spans 13 residues. V was trimmed by 1 base and J by 4 bases, leaving 7 bases between them. Germline V gene lookup returns CDR1 MGHRA and CDR2 YSYEKL. The chain links TRBV4-1 to TRBJ1-1; D gene ambiguous. This TCR was recovered from a woman between 45 and 65 years old with cholangiocarcinoma. The sequencing here drew on peripheral blood, taken from a patient treated with photon-based radiotherapy. CDR3 nucleotide sequence: TGCGCCAGCAGCCAAGTGTCGGGCACTGAAGCTTTCTTT. It translates to CASSQVSGTEAFF.